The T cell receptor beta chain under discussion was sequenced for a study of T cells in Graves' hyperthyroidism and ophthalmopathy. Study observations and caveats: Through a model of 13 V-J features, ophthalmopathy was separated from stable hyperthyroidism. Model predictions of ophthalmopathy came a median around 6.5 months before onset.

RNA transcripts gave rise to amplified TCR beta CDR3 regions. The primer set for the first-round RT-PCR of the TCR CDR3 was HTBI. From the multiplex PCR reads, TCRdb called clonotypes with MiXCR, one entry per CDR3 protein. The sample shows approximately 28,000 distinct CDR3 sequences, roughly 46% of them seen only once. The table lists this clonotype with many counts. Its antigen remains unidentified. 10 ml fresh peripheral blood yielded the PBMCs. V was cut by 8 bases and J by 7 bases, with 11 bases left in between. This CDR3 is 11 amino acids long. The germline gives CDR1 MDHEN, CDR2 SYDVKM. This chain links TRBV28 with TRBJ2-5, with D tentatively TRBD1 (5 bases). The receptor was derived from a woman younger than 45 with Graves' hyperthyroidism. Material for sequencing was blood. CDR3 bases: TGTGCCAGCCTGACAGTTGGGACCCAGTACTTC. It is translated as CASLTVGTQYF.